This record looks at one TCR beta chain sequence and its context. Its antigen is undetermined. The V and J ends lost 0 bases and 4 bases, in that order; junction bases with no gene match: 6. Germline V gene data show CDR1 as LNHDA and CDR2 as SQIVND (reference sequence). The CDR3 is 16 residues long. Profiled with immunoSEQ multiplex PCR; TCRdb holds only in-frame clones, not every one. This table holds over 2 million clones, approximately 94% found once. Selected positively for CCR7 and CD45RO-negative, naive CD8 cells excluded terminally differentiated effector memory CD45RA+ cells. The data were taken from a study of shared clonotypes between healthy human individuals. Study-wide background: Used for every donor were three CD4 naive, three CD4 memory, two CD8 naive and one CD8 memory plate.

General study findings and limits: Generally, naive subsets (rather than memory subsets) showed larger estimated richness.

This sequence originates from a man younger than 35 in good health. The sample was naive CD8+ T cells sorted from blood. This chain links TRBV19 with TRBJ1-5, with TRBD1 matching 7 bases. DNA of the CDR3: TGTGCCAGTAGTATAGAGAGGGGGCTTGGGAATCAGCCCCAGCATTTT. Its translation is CASSIERGLGNQPQHF.